Below, 13 T cell receptor beta chains from the same sample are listed, as sequenced in a study of shared clonotypes between healthy human individuals. The method was immunoSEQ multiplex PCR; TCRdb's version includes in-frame clones alone and lacks a portion of them. The repertoire holds a few million clones, about 90% seen once, with 0.3% to 0.45% in the top ten. The material sequenced was naive CD4+ T cells from PBMCs. Subset denoted: CD45RA+ positively selected. Receptors were obtained from a young man in good health. Some clones in this sample may be carry-over from other donors' samples.

V and J are TRBV9 and TRBJ2-1, with TRBD2 identical over 7 bases. Germline V gene data show CDR1 as SGDLS and CDR2 as YYNGEE. This CDR3 spans 16 amino acids. V lost 3 bases, J lost 3 bases, and 9 bases stayed unmatched. CDR3 sequence reads: CASSDFTAGIYNEQFF. CDR3 DNA: TGTGCCAGCAGCGACTTTACAGCGGGGATCTACAATGAGCAGTTCTTC.

The V gene is TRBV11-3, the J gene TRBJ2-3; a possible D gene is TRBD1 (5 bases). Germline CDR1 and CDR2: SGHNT and YENEEA. The CDR3 contains 15 residues. V lost 5 bases and J lost 2, with 14 bases in between. The CDR3 here is CASSPRGRPTDTQYF. In DNA, the CDR3 is TGTGCCAGCAGCCCAAGGGGTCGACCCACAGATACGCAGTATTTT.

The chain combines TRBV28 with TRBJ1-5; a weak D match, TRBD1 (6 bases). CDR1 and CDR2 from the germline V gene are MDHEN and SYDVKM. The CDR3 length is 15 residues. V was shortened by 2 bases and J by 7 bases, with 15 bases between the two germline ends. CDR3 sequence reads: CASSLNSGGGQPQHF. CDR3 sequence (DNA): TGTGCCAGCAGTTTAAATTCGGGGGGCGGGCAGCCCCAGCATTTT. The whole variable domain, remainder taken from reference TRBV28 and TRBJ1-5, is DVKVTQSSRYLVKRTGEKVFLECVQDMDHENMFWYRQDPGLGLRLIYFSYDVKMKEKGDIPEGYSVSREKKERFSLILESASTNQTSMYLCASSLNSGGGQPQHFGDGTRLSIL.

This chain connects TRBV27 to TRBJ2-6; D unresolved. The CDR3 covers 16 residues. Germline V CDR1 and CDR2: MNHEY, SMNVEV (reference sequence). The ends were cut back, 5 bases at V and 5 bases at J, with 16 bases in the middle. The CDR3 spells CASSPSDMVRANVLTF. CDR3 sequence (DNA): TGTGCCAGCAGTCCGTCAGACATGGTGAGGGCCAACGTCCTGACTTTC. The entire variable domain, with the rest obtained from reference TRBV27 and TRBJ2-6, is as follows: EAQVTQNPRYLITVTGKKLTVTCSQNMNHEYMSWYRQDPGLGLRQIYYSMNVEVTDKGDVPEGYKVSRKEKRNFPLILESPSPNQTSLYFCASSPSDMVRANVLTFGAGSRLTVL.

This clone has only one observation. This sample includes further DNA sequences coding for the same CDR3. This rearrangement joins TRBV9 to TRBJ2-3; tentatively, D is TRBD1 (5 bases). The V and J ends lost 0 bases and 2 bases respectively, with 7 bases between them. This CDR3 region has 14 residues. CDR1 SGDLS and CDR2 YYNGEE come from the germline V gene. CDR3 DNA: TGTGCCAGCAGCGTAGGGACATCCACAGATACGCAGTATTTT. Its translation: CASSVGTSTDTQYF. Using reference TRBV9 and TRBJ2-3 for the parts outside the CDR3, the full variable domain is DSGVTQTPKHLITATGQRVTLRCSPRSGDLSVYWYQQSLDQGLQFLIQYYNGEERAKGNILERFSAQQFPDLHSELNLSSLELGDSALYFCASSVGTSTDTQYFGPGTRLTVL.

The CDR3 DNA sequence: TGTGCCACCAGCAGAGATCCGTTCGGCGGGGCCGTTCAGCCCCAGCATTTT. This encodes CATSRDPFGGAVQPQHF. The gene calls are TRBV15 and TRBJ1-5, with TRBD1 as a possible D gene (5 bases). Trimming stripped 0 bases from V and 6 bases from J, with 18 bases between. The CDR3 is 17 residues long. Per germline, CDR1 LNHNV and CDR2 YYDKDF (reference sequence).

This chain uses TRBV30 with TRBJ2-5; D might be TRBD1 or TRBD2, each matching 6 bases. In germline, CDR1 is GTSNPN, CDR2 SVGIG (reference sequence). The CDR3 loop spans 14 amino acids. V was shortened by 2 bases and J by 2 bases, with 12 bases between the two germline ends. CDR3 sequence reads: CAWSRKGGQETQYF. The CDR3 nucleotides are TGTGCCTGGAGTCGTAAAGGGGGGCAAGAGACCCAGTACTTC. Drawing the rest from reference TRBV30 and TRBJ2-5, the complete variable domain is SQTIHQWPATLVQPVGSPLSLECTVEGTSNPNLYWYRQAAGRGLQLLFYSVGIGQISSEVPQNLSASRPQDRQFILSSKKLLLSDSGFYLCAWSRKGGQETQYFGPGTRLLVL.

The CDR3 DNA reads TGTGCCAGTAGCGGGACGTTACGTACGGACGAGCAGTACTTC. Amino acid sequence: CASSGTLRTDEQYF. The chain uses TRBV19 and TRBJ2-7; either TRBD1 or TRBD2 may supply D (5 bases each). V dropped 6 bases and J dropped 5 bases, with 17 bases sitting between them. CDR3 length: 14 amino acids. The germline gives CDR1 LNHDA, CDR2 SQIVND (reference sequence).

This chain uses TRBV27 with TRBJ2-3, with 7 bases matching TRBD2. The CDR3 totals 14 residues. CDR1 is MNHEY and CDR2 is SMNVEV in the germline V gene (reference sequence). With 5 bases clipped from V and 3 bases from J, the junction kept 5 bases outside the gene matches. The CDR3 DNA is TGTGCCAGCAGTATGGGGGGGATTACAGATACGCAGTATTTT. This encodes CASSMGGITDTQYF.

The chain is built from TRBV6-5 and TRBJ1-4; unclear D gene. The V end was cut by 5 bases, the J end by 4 bases, with 11 bases between. Germline loops: CDR1 MNHEY, CDR2 SVGAGI. The CDR3 has 14 residues. The CDR3 DNA reads as TGTGCCAGCAGTCGGACGGCCTTTAATGAAAAACTGTTTTTT. Protein product: CASSRTAFNEKLFF.

V is TRBV6-5 and J is TRBJ1-2; D uncertain. The CDR3 contains 13 residues. With 7 bases removed from V and 4 bases from J, the gap between germline ends came to 13 bases. Germline V gene data show CDR1 as MNHEY and CDR2 as SVGAGI. CDR3 in DNA: TGTGCCAGCACGAACGGCTTGGTCTATGGCTACACCTTC. Its protein is CASTNGLVYGYTF.

V is TRBV27 and J is TRBJ1-1; D perhaps matches TRBD1 (5 bases). This CDR3 contains 17 residues. From germline, CDR1 is MNHEY and CDR2 SMNVEV (reference sequence). V was clipped by 7 bases and J by 0 bases, with 21 bases between them. CDR3 in DNA: TGTGCCAGCAAATTCAAGTCAGGGCGGTCCGTGAACACTGAAGCTTTCTTT. Its protein is CASKFKSGRSVNTEAFF.

The CDR3 region is CASSPRSTWDTQYF. As DNA, the CDR3 is TGCGCCAGCAGCCCTCGTAGCACGTGGGATACGCAGTATTTT. The genes are TRBV5-1 and TRBJ2-3; D unclear. The germline V gene has CDR1 SGHRS and CDR2 YFSETQ. With 4 bases removed from V and 6 bases from J, the gap between germline ends came to 15 bases. The length of the CDR3 is 14 residues.